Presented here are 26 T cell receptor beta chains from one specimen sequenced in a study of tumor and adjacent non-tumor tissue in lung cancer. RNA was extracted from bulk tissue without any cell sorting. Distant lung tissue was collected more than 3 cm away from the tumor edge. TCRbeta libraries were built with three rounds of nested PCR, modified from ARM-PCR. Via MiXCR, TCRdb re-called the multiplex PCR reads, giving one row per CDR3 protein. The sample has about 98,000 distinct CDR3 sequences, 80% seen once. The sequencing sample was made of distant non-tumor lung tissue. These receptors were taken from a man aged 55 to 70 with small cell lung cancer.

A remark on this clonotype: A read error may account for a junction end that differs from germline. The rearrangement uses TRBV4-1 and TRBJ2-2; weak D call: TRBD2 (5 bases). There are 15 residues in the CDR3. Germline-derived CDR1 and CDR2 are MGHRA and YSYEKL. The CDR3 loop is CASSQVGSSVGELFF. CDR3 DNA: TGCGCCAGCAGCCAAGTCGGCAGTAGTGTCGGGGAGTTGTTTTTT.

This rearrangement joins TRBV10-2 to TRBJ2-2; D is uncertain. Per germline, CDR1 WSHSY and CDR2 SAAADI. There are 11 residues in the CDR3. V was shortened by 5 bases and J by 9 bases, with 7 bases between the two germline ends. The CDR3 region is CASSHSRELFF. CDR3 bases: TGCGCCAGCAGTCACTCCAGGGAGCTGTTTTTT.

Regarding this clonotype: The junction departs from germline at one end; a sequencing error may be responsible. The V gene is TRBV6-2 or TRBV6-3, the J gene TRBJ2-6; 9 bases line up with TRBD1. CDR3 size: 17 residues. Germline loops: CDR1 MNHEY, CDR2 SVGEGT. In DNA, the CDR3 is TGTGCAAGCAGTAACAGGGGGCGCGGTCCTGGGGCCAACGTCCTGACTTTC. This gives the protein CASSNRGRGPGANVLTF.

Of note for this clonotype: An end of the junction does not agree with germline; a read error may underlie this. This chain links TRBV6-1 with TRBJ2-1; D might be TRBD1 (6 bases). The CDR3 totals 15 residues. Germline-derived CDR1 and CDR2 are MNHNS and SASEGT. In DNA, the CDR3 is TGTGCCAGCAGTCCTGCGACAGGTAGCTACAGTGAGCAGTTCTTC. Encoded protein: CASSPATGSYSEQFF.

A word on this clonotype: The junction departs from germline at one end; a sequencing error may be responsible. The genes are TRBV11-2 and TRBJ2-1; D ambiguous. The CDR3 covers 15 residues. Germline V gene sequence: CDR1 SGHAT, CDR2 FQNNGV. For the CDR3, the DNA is TGTGCCAGCAGCTCAGAGCCCCCCTCCTATAATGAGCAGTTCTTC. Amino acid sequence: CASSSEPPSYNEQFF. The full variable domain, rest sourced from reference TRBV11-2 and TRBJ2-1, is EAGVAQSPRYKIIEKRQSVAFWCNPISGHATLYWYQQILGQGPKLLIQFQNNGVVDDSQLPKDRFSAERLKGVDSTLKIQPAKLEDSAVYLCASSSEPPSYNEQFFGPGTRLTVL.

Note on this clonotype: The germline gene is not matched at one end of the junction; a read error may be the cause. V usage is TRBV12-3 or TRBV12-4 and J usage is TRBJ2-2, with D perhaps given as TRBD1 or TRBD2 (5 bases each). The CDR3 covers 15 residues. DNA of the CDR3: TGTGCTAGCAGTTTCTCTGAGACAGACACCGGGGAGCCGTTTTTT. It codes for CASSFSETDTGEPFF.

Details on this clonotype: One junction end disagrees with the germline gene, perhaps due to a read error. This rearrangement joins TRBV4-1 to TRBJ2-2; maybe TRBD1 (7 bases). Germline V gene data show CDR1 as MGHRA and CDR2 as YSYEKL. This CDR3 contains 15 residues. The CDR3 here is CDSSCRGVYSGELFF. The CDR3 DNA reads TGCGACAGCAGCTGCAGGGGGGTCTACAGCGGGGAGCTGTTTTTT.

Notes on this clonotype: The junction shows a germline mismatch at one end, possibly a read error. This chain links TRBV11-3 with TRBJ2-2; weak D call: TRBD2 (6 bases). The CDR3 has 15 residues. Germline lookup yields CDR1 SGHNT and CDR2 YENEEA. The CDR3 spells CASSFGSGGIGELLF. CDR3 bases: TGTGCCAGCAGCTTCGGTAGCGGAGGGATCGGGGAGCTGTTATTT. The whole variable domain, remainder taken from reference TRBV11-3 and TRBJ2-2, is EAGVVQSPRYKIIEKKQPVAFWCNPISGHNTLYWYLQNLGQGPELLIRYENEEAVDDSQLPKDRFSAERLKGVDSTLKIQPAELGDSAVYLCASSFGSGGIGELLFGEGSRLTVL.

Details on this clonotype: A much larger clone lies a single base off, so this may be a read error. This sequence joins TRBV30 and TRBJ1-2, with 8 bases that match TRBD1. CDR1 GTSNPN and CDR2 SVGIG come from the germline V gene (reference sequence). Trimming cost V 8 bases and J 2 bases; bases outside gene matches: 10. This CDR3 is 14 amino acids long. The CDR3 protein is CARTVGQDNYGYTF. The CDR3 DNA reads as TGTGCCCGGACTGTGGGACAGGACAACTATGGCTACACCTTC.

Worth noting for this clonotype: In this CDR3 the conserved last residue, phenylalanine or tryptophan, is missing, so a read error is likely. The CDR3 spells CASSWGNSPTGLWKTGELFY. DNA of the CDR3: TGTGCCAGCAGTTGGGGGAACTCACCGACGGGGCTATGGAAGACCGGGGAGCTGTTTTAT. The V call is TRBV5-6, the J call TRBJ2-2; perhaps D is TRBD1 or TRBD2 (5 bases each). V lost 5 bases and J 5 bases, leaving 31 bases between the germline ends. The CDR3 spans 20 residues. The germline V gene has CDR1 SGHDT and CDR2 YYEEEE.

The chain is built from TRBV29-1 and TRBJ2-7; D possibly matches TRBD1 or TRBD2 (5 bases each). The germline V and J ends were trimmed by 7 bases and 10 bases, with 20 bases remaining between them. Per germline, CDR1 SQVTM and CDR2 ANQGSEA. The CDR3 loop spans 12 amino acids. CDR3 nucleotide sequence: TGCAGCGCCCGGGACGCCTCCTACAATCAGTACTTC. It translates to CSARDASYNQYF.

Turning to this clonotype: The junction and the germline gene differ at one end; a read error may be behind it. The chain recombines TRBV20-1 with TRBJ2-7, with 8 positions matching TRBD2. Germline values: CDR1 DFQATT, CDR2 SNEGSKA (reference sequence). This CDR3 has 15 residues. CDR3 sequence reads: CNARDVEREPYEQYF. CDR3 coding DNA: TGCAATGCTAGAGATGTCGAGCGGGAGCCCTACGAGCAGTACTTC.

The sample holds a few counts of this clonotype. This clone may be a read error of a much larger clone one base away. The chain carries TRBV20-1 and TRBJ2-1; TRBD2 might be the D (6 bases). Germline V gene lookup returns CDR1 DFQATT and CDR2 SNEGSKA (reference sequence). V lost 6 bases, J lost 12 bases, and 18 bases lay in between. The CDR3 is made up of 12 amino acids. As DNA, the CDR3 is TGCAGTGCCGGGTCTAGCTGGAGGGGGCAGTTCTTC. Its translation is CSAGSSWRGQFF.

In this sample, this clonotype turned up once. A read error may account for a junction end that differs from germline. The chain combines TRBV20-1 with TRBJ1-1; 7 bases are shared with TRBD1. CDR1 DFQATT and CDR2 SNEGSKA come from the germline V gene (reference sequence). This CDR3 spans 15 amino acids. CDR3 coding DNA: TGCGGTGCTAGACGGAAAGGGGGCCCTTGGACTGAAGCTTTCTTT. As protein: CGARRKGGPWTEAFF.

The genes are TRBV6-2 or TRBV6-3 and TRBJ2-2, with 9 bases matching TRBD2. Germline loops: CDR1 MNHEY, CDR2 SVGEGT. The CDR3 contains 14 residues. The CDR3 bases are TGTACCAACATGCATTTAGCGGGAGCCGGGGAGCTGTTTTTT. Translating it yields CTNMHLAGAGELFF.

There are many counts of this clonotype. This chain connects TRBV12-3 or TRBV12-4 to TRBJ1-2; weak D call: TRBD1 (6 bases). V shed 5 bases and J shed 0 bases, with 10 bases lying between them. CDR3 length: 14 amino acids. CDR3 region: CASSGGHANYGYTF. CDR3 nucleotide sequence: TGTGCCAGCAGTGGGGGACACGCTAACTATGGCTACACCTTC.

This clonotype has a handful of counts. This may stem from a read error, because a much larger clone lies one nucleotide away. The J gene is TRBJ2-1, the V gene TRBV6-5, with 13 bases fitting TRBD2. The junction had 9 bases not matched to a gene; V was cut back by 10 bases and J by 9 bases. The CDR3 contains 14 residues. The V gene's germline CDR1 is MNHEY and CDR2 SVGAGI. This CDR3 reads CANRGTSGMGEQFF. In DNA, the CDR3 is TGTGCCAACAGGGGGACTAGCGGGATGGGTGAGCAGTTCTTC.

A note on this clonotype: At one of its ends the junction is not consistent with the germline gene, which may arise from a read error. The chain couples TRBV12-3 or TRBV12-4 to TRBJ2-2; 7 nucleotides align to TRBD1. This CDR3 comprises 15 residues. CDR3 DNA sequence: TGTGCCAGCAGTTCCTCCGGGACAGACACCGGGGAACTGTTTTTT. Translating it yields CASSSSGTDTGELFF.

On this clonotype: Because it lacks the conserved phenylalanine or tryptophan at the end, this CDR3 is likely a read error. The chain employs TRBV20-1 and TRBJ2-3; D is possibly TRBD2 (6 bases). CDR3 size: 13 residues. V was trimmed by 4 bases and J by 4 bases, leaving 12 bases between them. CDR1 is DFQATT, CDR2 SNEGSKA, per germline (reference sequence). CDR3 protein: CSANTGVADTQYL. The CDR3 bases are TGCAGTGCTAACACGGGAGTCGCAGATACGCAGTATCTT.

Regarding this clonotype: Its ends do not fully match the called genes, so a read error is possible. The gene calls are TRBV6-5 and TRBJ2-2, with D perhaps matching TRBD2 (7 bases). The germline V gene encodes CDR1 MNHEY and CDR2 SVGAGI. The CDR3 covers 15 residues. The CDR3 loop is CASSYKPRGGGDLFF. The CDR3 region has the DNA TGTGCCAGCAGTTATAAACCAAGGGGGGGCGGGGACCTGTTTTTT.

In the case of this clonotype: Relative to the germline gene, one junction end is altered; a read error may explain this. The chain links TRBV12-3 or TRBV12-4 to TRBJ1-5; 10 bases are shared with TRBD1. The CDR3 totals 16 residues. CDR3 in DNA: TGCGTCAGCAGTCTCCAGACAGGGGGCTACAATCAGCCCCAGCATTTT. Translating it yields CVSSLQTGGYNQPQHF.

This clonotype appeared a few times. CDR3 residues: CASSLGSGNSYEQYV. CDR3 sequence (DNA): TGTGCCAGCAGCTTAGGCAGCGGGAACTCCTACGAGCAATACGTC. The chain uses TRBV11-2 and TRBJ2-7; 7 bases align to TRBD2. CDR3 length: 15 amino acids. Germline V CDR1 and CDR2: SGHAT, FQNNGV.

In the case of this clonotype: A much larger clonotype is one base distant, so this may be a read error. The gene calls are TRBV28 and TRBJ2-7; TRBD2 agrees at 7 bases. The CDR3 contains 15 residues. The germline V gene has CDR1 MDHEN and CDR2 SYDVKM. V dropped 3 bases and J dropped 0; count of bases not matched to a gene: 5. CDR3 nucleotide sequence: TGTGCCAGCAGTTTCGGGAGGCGAAGCTCCTACGAGCAGTACTTC. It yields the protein CASSFGRRSSYEQYF.

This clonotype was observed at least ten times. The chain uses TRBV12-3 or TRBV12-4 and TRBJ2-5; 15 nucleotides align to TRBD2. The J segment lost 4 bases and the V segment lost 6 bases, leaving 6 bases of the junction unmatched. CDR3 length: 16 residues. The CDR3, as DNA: TGTGCCAGCAGACTGGGACTAGCGGGAGGTTTAGAGACCCAGTACTTC. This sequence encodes CASRLGLAGGLETQYF.

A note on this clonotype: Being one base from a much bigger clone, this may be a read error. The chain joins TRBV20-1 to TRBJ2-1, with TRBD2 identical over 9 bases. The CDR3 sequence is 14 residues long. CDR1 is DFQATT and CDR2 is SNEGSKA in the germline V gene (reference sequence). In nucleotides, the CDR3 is TGCAGTGCTAGGGCGGGAGGGGCGGGCAATAAGCAGTTCTTC. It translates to CSARAGGAGNKQFF.

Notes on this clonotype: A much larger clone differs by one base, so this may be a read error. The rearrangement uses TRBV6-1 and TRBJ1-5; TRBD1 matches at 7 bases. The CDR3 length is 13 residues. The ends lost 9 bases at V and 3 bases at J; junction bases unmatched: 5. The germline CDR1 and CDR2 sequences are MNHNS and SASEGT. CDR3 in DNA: TGTGCCAGTCGACAGGGTAACAATCAGCCCCAGCATTTT. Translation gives CASRQGNNQPQHF.